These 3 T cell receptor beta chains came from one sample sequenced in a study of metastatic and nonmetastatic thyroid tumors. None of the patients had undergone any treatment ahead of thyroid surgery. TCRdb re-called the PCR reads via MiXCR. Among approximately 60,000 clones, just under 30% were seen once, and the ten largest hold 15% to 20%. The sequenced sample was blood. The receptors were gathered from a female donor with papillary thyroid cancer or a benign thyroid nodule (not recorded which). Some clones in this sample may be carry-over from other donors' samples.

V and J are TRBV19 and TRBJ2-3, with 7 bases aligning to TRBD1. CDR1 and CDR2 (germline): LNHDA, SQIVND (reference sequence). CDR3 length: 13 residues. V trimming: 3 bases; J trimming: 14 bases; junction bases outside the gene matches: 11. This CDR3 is CASSITGTVERYF. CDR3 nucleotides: TGTGCCAGTAGTATTACCGGGACAGTGGAGCGGTATTTT.

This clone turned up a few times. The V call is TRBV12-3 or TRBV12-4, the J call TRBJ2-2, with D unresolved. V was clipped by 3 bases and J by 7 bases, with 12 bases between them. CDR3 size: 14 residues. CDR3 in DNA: TGTGCCAGCAGTTTTCCGACGGGCAACGGGGAGCTGTTTTTT. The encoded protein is CASSFPTGNGELFF.

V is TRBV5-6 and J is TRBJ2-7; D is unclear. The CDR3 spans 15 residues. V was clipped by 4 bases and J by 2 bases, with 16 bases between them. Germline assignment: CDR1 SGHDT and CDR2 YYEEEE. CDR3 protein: CASSASAYEPYEQYF. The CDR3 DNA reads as TGTGCCAGCAGCGCTTCAGCCTATGAACCCTACGAGCAGTACTTC.